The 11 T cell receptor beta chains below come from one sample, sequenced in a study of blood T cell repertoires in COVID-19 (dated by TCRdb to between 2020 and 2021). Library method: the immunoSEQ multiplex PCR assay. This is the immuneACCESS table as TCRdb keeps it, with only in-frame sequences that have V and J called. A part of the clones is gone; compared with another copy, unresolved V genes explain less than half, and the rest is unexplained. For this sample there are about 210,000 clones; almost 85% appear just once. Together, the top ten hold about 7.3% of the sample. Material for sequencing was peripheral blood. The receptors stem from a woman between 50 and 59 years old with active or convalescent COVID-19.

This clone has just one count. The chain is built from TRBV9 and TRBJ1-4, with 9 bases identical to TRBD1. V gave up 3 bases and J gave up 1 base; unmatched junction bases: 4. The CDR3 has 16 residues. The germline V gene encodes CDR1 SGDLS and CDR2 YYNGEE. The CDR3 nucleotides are TGTGCCAGCAGCGCCGGACAGGGGCTAACTAATGAAAAACTGTTTTTT. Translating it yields CASSAGQGLTNEKLFF.

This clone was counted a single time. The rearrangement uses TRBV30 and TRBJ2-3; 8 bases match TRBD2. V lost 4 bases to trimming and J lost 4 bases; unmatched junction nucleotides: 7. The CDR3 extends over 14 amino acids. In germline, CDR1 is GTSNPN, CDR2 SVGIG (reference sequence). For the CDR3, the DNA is TGTGCCTGGATCGGGCGGGAGGAGGCAGATACGCAGTATTTT. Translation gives CAWIGREEADTQYF. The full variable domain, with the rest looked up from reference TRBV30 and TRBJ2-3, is SQTIHQWPATLVQPVGSPLSLECTVEGTSNPNLYWYRQAAGRGLQLLFYSVGIGQISSEVPQNLSASRPQDRQFILSSKKLLLSDSGFYLCAWIGREEADTQYFGPGTRLTVL.

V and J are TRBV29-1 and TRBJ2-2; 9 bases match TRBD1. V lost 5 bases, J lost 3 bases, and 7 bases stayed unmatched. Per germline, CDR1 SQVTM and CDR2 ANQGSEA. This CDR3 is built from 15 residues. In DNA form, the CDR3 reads TGCAGCGTTTCCAGACAGGGGGTGGACACCGGGGAGCTGTTTTTT. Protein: CSVSRQGVDTGELFF.

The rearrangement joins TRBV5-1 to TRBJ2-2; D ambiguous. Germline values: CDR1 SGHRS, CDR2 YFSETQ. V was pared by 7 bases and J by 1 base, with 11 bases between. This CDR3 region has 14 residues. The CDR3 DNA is TGCGCCAGCTCCCGCGCCATGAACACCGGGGAGCTGTTTTTT. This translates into CASSRAMNTGELFF.

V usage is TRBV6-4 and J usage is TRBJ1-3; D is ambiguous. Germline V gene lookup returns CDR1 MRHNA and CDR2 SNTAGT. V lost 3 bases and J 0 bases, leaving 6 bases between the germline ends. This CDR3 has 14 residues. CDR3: CASSEGTSGNTIYF. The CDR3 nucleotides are TGTGCCAGCAGTGAGGGCACCTCTGGAAACACCATATATTTT.

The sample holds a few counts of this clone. CDR3 DNA: TGTGCCAGCATCCCGGGGTGGCAGAACACTGAAGCTTTCTTT. Residues: CASIPGWQNTEAFF. J is TRBJ1-1 and V is TRBV5-5; D remains ambiguous. The CDR3 has 14 residues. The V and J ends lost 6 bases and 1 base respectively, with 13 bases between them. Germline lookup yields CDR1 SGHKS and CDR2 YYEKEE (reference sequence).

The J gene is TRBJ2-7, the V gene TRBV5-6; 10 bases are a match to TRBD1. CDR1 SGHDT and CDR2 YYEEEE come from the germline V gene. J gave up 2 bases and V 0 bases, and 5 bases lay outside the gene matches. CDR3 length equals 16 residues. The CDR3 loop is CASSLVTGGLTYEQYF. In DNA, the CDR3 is TGTGCCAGCAGCTTGGTGACAGGGGGCCTTACCTACGAGCAGTACTTC.

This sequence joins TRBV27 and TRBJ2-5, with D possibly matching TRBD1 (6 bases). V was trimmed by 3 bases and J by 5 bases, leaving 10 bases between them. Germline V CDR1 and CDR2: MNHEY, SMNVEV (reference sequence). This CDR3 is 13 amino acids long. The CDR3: CASSFRDTETQYF. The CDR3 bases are TGTGCCAGCAGTTTCAGGGACACGGAGACCCAGTACTTC.

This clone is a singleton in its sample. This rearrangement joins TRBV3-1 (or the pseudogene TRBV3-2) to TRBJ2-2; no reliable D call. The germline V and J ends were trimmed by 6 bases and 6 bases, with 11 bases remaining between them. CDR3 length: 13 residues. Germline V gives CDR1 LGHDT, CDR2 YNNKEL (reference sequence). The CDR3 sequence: CASSRVLAGELFF. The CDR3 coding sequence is TGTGCCAGCAGTAGAGTCCTGGCCGGGGAGCTGTTTTTT.

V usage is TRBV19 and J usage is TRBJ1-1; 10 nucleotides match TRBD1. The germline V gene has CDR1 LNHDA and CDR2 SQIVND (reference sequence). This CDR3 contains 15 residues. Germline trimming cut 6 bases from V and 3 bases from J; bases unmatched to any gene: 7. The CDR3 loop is CASSGTGTGDTEAFF. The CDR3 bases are TGTGCCAGTAGCGGAACCGGGACAGGGGACACTGAAGCTTTCTTT.

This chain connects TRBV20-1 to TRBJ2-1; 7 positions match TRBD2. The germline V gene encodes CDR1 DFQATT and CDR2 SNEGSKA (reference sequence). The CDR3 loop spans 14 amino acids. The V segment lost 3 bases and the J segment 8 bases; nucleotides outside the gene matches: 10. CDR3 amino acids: CSASGGDARDEQFF. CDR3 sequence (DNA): TGCAGTGCTAGTGGGGGGGATGCGAGGGATGAGCAGTTCTTC.